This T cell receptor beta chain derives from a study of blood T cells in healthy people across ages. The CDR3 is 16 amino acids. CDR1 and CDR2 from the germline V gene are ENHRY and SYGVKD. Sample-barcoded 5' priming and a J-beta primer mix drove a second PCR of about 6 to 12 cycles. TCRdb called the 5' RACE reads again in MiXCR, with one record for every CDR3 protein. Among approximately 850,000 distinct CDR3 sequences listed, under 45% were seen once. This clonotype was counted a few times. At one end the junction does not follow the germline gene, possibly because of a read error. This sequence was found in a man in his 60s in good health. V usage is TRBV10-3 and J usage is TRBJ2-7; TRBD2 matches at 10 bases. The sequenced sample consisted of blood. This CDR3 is CTISPVPSGGRSEQYF. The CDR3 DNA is TGTACCATCAGCCCGGTGCCTAGCGGGGGACGCTCCGAGCAGTACTTC.